Below, 14 T cell receptor beta chains from the same sample are listed, as sequenced in a study of beta chain features in type 1 diabetes (dated by TCRdb to the late 2010s). Receptors were amplified or captured by the immunoSEQ multiplex PCR assay. All of the isolated RNA was reverse transcribed with the High Capacity cDNA Reverse Transcription Kit, so expressed TCRB transcripts were sequenced. TCRdb re-hosts the immuneACCESS table, in-frame sequences only. Its copies lack some clones; in the studies checked, an unresolved V gene accounts for under half of them, and the cause for the rest is not known. The sample data list a few hundred thousand clones, and 25% to 30% of these were observed just once. More than 3% of the sample comes from the top ten. The specimen was central memory CD4+ T cells from blood. Receptor source: a man younger than 45 in good health.

In this sample, this clone turned up a few times. V usage is TRBV7-8 and J usage is TRBJ2-1; D possibly corresponds to TRBD2 (6 bases). The CDR3 is 15 amino acids. The germline V gene has CDR1 SGHVS and CDR2 FQNEAQ. Trimming took 8 bases from V and 6 from J, leaving 20 bases between them. This CDR3 is CASLAAGRKTNEQFF. The CDR3 region has the DNA TGTGCCAGCTTAGCCGCGGGGCGAAAGACCAATGAGCAGTTCTTC.

This clone was detected ten times or more. The chain joins TRBV29-1 to TRBJ2-6, with D uncertain. The CDR3 extends over 12 amino acids. The V end was cut by 6 bases, the J end by 0 bases, with 3 bases between. The germline CDR1 and CDR2 sequences are SQVTM and ANQGSEA. The CDR3 protein is CSVNSGANVLTF. In nucleotides, the CDR3 is TGCAGCGTCAACTCTGGGGCCAACGTCCTGACTTTC.

This clone showed up just a few times. V gene TRBV6-6 combines with J gene TRBJ1-4, with 7 bases fitting TRBD1. Germline V lookup: CDR1 MNHNY, CDR2 SVGAGI (reference sequence). V shed 5 bases and J 12 bases; nucleotides not matched to a gene: 12. The CDR3 consists of 14 residues. CDR3 DNA: TGTGCCAGCAGTACGCGGACAGGAGGCTCGGAACTGTTTTTT. This encodes CASSTRTGGSELFF.

The chain employs TRBV7-2 and TRBJ2-2; D is unresolved. Deletions cut 5 bases from V and 3 bases from J, with 10 bases between. This CDR3 has 14 amino acids. Germline CDR1 and CDR2: SGHTA and FQGNSA. In nucleotides, the CDR3 is TGTGCCAGCAGCCCCGACTCATACACCGGGGAGCTGTTTTTT. Protein sequence: CASSPDSYTGELFF. Looking up the rest from reference TRBV7-2 and TRBJ2-2 gives the full variable domain: GAGVSQSPSNKVTEKGKDVELRCDPISGHTALYWYRQSLGQGLEFLIYFQGNSAPDKSGLPSDRFSAERTGGSVSTLTIQRTQQEDSAVYLCASSPDSYTGELFFGEGSRLTVL.

This clone was found a few times. The chain combines TRBV7-8 with TRBJ2-1, with 8 nucleotides matching TRBD2. The V segment lost 6 bases and the J segment 6 bases; nucleotides outside the gene matches: 10. The CDR3 totals 15 residues. Germline-derived CDR1 and CDR2 are SGHVS and FQNEAQ. CDR3 region: CASRPPGTRGNEQFF. The CDR3 coding sequence is TGTGCCAGCAGGCCGCCGGGGACTAGAGGCAATGAGCAGTTCTTC.

Worth noting for this clone: Other DNA sequences from this sample encode an identical CDR3 as well. V is TRBV7-9 and J is TRBJ2-5, with no clear D. The germline gives CDR1 SEHNR, CDR2 FQNEAQ (reference sequence). The CDR3 totals 15 residues. V lost 1 base and J lost 1, with 10 bases in between. The CDR3 DNA follows: TGTGCCAGCAGCTTAGAATTAACAATCCAAGAGACCCAGTACTTC. Protein: CASSLELTIQETQYF.

This clone was picked up a small number of times. The CDR3 nucleotides read TGCGCCAGCAGTCATGGAGACCACTATGGCTACACCTTC. Residues: CASSHGDHYGYTF. The gene calls are TRBV23-1 and TRBJ1-2; no reliable D call. Being an ORF, TRBV23-1 has a function that is uncertain. The CDR3 runs to 13 residues. V shed 3 bases and J shed 3 bases, with 8 bases lying between them.

This clone was counted a few times. This chain links TRBV18 with TRBJ2-1; 10 nucleotides align to TRBD2. Trimming cost V 2 bases and J 7 bases; bases outside gene matches: 2. CDR3 length: 14 amino acids. Germline CDR1 reads KGHSH; CDR2 reads LQKENI. The chain's CDR3 is CASSPSGRVNEQFF. For the CDR3, the DNA is TGTGCCAGCTCACCAAGCGGGAGGGTTAATGAGCAGTTCTTC.

The gene calls are TRBV5-1 and TRBJ2-1, with 12 bases identical to TRBD2. Trimming cost V 0 bases and J 9 bases; bases outside gene matches: 10. The CDR3 runs to 17 residues. Per germline, CDR1 SGHRS and CDR2 YFSETQ. The CDR3 sequence is CASSLEGLAGHGGEQFF. CDR3 in DNA: TGCGCCAGCAGCTTGGAGGGACTAGCGGGCCACGGAGGTGAGCAGTTCTTC. The full variable domain, in which reference TRBV5-1 and TRBJ2-1 provide the parts outside the CDR3, is KAGVTQTPRYLIKTRGQQVTLSCSPISGHRSVSWYQQTPGQGLQFLFEYFSETQRNKGNFPGRFSGRQFSNSRSEMNVSTLELGDSALYLCASSLEGLAGHGGEQFFGPGTRLTVL.

The chain employs TRBV7-7 and TRBJ2-3, with D maybe TRBD2 (5 bases). Per germline, CDR1 SSHAT and CDR2 FNYEAQ (reference sequence). V lost 5 bases, J lost 2 bases, and 14 bases lay in between. The CDR3 consists of 15 residues. The CDR3 DNA sequence: TGTGCCAGCAGCCGGCTCGGGGAATCCACAGATACGCAGTATTTT. This codes for CASSRLGESTDTQYF.

This rearrangement joins TRBV11-2 to TRBJ2-1; no clear D gene. V gave up 1 base and J gave up 14 bases, with 15 bases separating them. Germline values: CDR1 SGHAT, CDR2 FQNNGV. This CDR3 is built from 13 residues. The CDR3 DNA reads as TGTGCCAGCAGCTTAGGCCTCACCGGGTTGAAGTTCTTC. As protein: CASSLGLTGLKFF.

There are a few counts of this clone. The chain uses TRBV29-1 and TRBJ2-3, with 15 nucleotides matching TRBD2. CDR3 length: 17 amino acids. J lost 3 bases, V lost 4 bases, and 8 bases had no gene match. Germline V gene sequence: CDR1 SQVTM, CDR2 ANQGSEA. The CDR3 DNA sequence: TGCAGCGTTGCACCGGGACTAGCGGGAGGTTTTACAGATACGCAGTATTTT. Protein sequence: CSVAPGLAGGFTDTQYF.

V and J are TRBV19 and TRBJ1-6, with D hard to call. V lost 5 bases to trimming and J lost 0 bases, with 11 bases between them. The germline V gene has CDR1 LNHDA and CDR2 SQIVND (reference sequence). CDR3 length equals 16 residues. For the CDR3, the DNA is TGTGCCAGTAGTCGAAACCCGAGCTCCTATAATTCACCCCTCCACTTT. Translation gives CASSRNPSSYNSPLHF. Looking up the rest from reference TRBV19 and TRBJ1-6 gives the full variable domain: DGGITQSPKYLFRKEGQNVTLSCEQNLNHDAMYWYRQDPGQGLRLIYYSQIVNDFQKGDIAEGYSVSREKKESFPLTVTSAQKNPTAFYLCASSRNPSSYNSPLHFGNGTRLTVT.

The chain links TRBV9 to TRBJ2-3, with 9 bases matching TRBD2. The CDR3 runs 15 residues. V was pared by 4 bases and J by 6 bases, with 9 bases of the junction left unmatched. From germline, CDR1 is SGDLS and CDR2 YYNGEE. CDR3 in DNA: TGTGCCAGCAGCACCCTAGCGGGGAAAGGGGATACGCAGTATTTT. The encoded protein is CASSTLAGKGDTQYF.